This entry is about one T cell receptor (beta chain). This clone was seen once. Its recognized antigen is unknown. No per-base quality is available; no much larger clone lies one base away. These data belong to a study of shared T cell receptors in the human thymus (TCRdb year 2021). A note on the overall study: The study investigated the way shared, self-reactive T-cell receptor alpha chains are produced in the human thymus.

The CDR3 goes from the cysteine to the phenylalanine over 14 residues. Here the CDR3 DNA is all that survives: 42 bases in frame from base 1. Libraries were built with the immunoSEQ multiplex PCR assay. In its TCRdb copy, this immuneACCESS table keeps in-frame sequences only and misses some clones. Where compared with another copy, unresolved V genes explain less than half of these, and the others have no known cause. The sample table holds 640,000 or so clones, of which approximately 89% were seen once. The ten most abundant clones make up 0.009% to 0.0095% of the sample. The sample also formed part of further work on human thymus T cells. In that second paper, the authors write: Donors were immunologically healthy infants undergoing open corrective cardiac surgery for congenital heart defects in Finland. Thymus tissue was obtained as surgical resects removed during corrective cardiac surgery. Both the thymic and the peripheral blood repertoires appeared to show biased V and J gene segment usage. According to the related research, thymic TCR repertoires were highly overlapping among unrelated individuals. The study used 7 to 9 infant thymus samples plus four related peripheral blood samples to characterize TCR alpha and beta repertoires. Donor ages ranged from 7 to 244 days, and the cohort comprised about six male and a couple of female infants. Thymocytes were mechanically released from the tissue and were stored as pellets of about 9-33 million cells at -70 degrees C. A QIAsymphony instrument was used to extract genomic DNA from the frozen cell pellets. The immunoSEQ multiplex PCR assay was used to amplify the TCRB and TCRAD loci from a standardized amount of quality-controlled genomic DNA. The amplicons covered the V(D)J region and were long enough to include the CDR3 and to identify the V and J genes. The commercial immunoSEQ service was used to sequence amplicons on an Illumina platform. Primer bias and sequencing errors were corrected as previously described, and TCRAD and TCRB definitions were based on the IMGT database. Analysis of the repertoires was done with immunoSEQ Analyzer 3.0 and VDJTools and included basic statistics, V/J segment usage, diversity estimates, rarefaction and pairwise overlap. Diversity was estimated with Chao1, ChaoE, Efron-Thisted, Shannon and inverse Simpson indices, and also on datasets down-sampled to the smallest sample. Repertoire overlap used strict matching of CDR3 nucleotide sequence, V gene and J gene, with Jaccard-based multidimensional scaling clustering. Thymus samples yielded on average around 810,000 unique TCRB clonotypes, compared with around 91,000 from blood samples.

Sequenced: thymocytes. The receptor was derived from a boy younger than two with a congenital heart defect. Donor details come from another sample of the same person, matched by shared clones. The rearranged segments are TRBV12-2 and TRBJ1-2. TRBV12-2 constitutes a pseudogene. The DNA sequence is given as TGTGCAAGTCGCTTATCAACTCGGGGTTGGGGCTACACCTTC. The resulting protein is CASRLSTRGWGYTF.